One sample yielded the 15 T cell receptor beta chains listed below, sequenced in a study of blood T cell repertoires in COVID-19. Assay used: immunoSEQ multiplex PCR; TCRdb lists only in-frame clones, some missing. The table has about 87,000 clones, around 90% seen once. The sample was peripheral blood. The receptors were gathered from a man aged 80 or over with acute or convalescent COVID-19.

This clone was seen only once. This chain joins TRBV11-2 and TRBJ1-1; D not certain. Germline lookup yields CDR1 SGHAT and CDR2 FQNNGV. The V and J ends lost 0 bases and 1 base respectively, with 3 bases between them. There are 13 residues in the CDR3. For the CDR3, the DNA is TGTGCCAGCAGCTTAGATCGGAACACTGAAGCTTTCTTT. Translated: CASSLDRNTEAFF.

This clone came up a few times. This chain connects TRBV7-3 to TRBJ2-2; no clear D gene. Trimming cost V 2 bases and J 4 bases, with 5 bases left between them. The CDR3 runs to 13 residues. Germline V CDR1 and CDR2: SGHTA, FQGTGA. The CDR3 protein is CASSLSVTGELFF. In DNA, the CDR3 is TGTGCCAGCAGCTTATCGGTCACCGGGGAGCTGTTTTTT. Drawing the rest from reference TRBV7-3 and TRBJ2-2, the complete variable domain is GAGVSQTPSNKVTEKGKYVELRCDPISGHTALYWYRQSLGQGPEFLIYFQGTGAADDSGLPNDRFFAVRPEGSVSTLKIQRTERGDSAVYLCASSLSVTGELFFGEGSRLTVL.

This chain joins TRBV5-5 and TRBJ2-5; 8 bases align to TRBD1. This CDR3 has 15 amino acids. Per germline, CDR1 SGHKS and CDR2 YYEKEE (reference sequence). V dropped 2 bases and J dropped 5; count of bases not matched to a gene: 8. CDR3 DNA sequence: TGTGCCAGCAGCTTTTTCAGGGGGCCTACCGAGACCCAGTACTTC. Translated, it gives CASSFFRGPTETQYF.

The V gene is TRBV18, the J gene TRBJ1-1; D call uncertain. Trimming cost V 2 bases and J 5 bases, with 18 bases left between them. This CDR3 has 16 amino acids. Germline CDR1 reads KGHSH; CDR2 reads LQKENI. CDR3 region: CASSPIPFDSGTEAFF. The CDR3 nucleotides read TGTGCCAGCTCACCAATCCCCTTTGATTCGGGAACTGAAGCTTTCTTT. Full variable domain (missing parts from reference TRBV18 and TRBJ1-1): NAGVMQNPRHLVRRRGQEARLRCSPMKGHSHVYWYRQLPEEGLKFMVYLQKENIIDESGMPKERFSAEFPKEGPSILRIQQVVRGDSAAYFCASSPIPFDSGTEAFFGQGTRLTVV.

The CDR3 bases are TGTGCCAGCTCACCACTTCAGGGGAATCAGCCCCAGCATTTT. It yields the protein CASSPLQGNQPQHF. The chain has TRBV18 and TRBJ1-5, with D possibly matching TRBD1 (6 bases). V was trimmed by 1 base and J by 4 bases, leaving 8 bases between them. CDR1 and CDR2 (germline): KGHSH, LQKENI. The CDR3 runs 14 residues.

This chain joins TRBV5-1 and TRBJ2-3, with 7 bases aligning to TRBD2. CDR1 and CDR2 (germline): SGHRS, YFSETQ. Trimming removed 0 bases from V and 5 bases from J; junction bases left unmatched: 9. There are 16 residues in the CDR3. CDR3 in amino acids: CASSLGGGSKKDTQYF. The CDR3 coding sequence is TGCGCCAGCAGCTTGGGGGGCGGGAGTAAAAAAGATACGCAGTATTTT.

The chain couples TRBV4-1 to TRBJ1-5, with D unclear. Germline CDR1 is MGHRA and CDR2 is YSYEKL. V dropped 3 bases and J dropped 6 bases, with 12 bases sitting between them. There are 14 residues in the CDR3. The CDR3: CASSHAALGQPQHF. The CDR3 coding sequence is TGCGCCAGCAGCCATGCTGCACTAGGTCAGCCCCAGCATTTT.

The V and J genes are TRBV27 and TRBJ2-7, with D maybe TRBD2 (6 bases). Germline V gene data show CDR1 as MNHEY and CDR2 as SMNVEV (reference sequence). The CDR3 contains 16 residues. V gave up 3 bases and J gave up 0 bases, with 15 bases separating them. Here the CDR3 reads CASSLKKRASSYEQYF. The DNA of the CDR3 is TGTGCCAGCAGTTTGAAGAAGCGGGCGAGCTCCTACGAGCAGTACTTC.

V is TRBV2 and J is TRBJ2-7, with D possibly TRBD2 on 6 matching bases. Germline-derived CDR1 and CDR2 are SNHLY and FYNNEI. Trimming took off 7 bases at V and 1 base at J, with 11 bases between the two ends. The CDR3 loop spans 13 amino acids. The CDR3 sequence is CASTGGTSYEQYF. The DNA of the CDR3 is TGTGCCAGCACCGGTGGGACTTCCTACGAGCAGTACTTC.

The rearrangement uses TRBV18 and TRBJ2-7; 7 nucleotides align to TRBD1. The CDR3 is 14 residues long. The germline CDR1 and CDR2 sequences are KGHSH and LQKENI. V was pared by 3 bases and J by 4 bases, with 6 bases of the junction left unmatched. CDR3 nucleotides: TGTGCCAGCTCACCGGGACAGCTAATATACGAGCAGTACTTC. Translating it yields CASSPGQLIYEQYF.

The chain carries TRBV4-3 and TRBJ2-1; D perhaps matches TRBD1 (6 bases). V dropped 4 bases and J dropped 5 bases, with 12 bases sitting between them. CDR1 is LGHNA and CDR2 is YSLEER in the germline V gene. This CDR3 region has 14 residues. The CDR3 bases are TGCGCCAGCAGCCTCGGGACATCCAACAATGAGCAGTTCTTC. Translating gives CASSLGTSNNEQFF.

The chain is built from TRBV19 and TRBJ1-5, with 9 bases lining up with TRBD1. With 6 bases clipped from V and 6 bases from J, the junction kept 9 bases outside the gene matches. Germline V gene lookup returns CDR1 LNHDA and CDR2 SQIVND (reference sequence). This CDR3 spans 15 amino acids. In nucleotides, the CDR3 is TGTGCCAGTAGAGAAGAAACAGGGGGCTTTCAGCCCCAGCATTTT. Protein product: CASREETGGFQPQHF.

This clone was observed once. CDR3 coding DNA: TGTGCCAGCAGCCAAGTAGGCAGGGGGCCTTACGAGCAGTACTTC. Translating gives CASSQVGRGPYEQYF. V is TRBV6-2 or TRBV6-3 and J is TRBJ2-7, with 8 bases identical to TRBD1. V was pared by 6 bases and J by 4 bases, with 11 bases of the junction left unmatched. The V gene's germline CDR1 is MNHEY and CDR2 SVGEGT. This CDR3 spans 15 amino acids.

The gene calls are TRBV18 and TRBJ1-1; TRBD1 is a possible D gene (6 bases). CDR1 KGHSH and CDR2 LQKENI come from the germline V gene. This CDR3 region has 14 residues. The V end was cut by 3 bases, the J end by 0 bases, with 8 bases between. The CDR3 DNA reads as TGTGCCAGCTCACCTGACAGGATGAACACTGAAGCTTTCTTT. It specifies CASSPDRMNTEAFF.

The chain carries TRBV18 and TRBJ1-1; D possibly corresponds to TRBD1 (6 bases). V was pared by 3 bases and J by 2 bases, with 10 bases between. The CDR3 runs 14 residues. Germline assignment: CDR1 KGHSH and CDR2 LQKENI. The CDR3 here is CASSPGQINTEAFF. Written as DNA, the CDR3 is TGTGCCAGCTCACCCGGACAGATAAACACTGAAGCTTTCTTT.